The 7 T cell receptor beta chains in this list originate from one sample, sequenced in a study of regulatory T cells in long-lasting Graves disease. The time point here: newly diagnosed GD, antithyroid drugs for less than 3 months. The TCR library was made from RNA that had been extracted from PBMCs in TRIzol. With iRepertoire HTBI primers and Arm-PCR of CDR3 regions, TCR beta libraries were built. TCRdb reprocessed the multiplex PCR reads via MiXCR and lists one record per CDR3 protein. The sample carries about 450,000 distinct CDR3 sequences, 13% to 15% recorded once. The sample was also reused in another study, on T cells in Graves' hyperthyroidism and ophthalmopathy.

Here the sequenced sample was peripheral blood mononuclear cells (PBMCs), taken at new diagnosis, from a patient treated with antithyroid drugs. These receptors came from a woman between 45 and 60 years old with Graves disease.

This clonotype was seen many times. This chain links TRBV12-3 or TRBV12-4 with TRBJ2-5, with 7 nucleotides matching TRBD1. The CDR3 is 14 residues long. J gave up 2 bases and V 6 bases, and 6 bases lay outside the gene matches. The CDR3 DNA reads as TGTGCCAGCAGAACAGGGGACCTACAAGAGACCCAGTACTTC. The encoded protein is CASRTGDLQETQYF.

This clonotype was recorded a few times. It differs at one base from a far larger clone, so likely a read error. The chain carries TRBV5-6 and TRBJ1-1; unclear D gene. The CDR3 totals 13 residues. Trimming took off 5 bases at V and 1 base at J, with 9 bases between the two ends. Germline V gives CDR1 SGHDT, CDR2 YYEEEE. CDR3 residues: CASSYDWNTEAFF. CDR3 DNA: TGTGCCAGCAGTTACGACTGGAACACTGAAGCTTTCTTT.

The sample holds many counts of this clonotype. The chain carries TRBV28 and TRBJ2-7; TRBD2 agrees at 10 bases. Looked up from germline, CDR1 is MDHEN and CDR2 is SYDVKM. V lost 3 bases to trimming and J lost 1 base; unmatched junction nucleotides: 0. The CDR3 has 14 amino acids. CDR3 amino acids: CASSFSGRSYEQYF. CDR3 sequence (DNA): TGTGCCAGCAGTTTTAGCGGGAGGTCCTACGAGCAGTACTTC.

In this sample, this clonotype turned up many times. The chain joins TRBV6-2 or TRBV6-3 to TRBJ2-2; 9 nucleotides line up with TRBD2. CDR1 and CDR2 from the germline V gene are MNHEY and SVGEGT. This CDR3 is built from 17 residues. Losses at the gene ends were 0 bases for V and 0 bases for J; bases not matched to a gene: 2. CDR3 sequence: CASSYSTSGSNTGELFF. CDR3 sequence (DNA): TGTGCCAGCAGTTACTCCACTAGCGGGTCGAACACCGGGGAGCTGTTTTTT.

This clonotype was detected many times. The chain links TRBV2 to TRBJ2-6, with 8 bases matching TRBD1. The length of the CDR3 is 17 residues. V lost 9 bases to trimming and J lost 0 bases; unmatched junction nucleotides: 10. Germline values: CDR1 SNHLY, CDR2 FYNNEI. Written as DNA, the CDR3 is TGTGCCAGTTTACCGGGACAGGCTTTCTCTGGGGCCAACGTCCTGACTTTC. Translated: CASLPGQAFSGANVLTF. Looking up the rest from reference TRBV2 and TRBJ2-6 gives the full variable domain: EPEVTQTPSHQVTQMGQEVILRCVPISNHLYFYWYRQILGQKVEFLVSFYNNEISEKSEIFDDQFSVERPDGSNFTLKIRSTKLEDSAMYFCASLPGQAFSGANVLTFGAGSRLTVL.

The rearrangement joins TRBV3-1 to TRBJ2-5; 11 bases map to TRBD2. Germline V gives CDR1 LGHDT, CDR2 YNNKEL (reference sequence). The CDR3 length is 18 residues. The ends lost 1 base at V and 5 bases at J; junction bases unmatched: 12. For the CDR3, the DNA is TGTGCCAGCAGCCAAGGATCACTTAGCGGGAGGGCAAAGGAGACCCAGTACTTC. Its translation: CASSQGSLSGRAKETQYF.

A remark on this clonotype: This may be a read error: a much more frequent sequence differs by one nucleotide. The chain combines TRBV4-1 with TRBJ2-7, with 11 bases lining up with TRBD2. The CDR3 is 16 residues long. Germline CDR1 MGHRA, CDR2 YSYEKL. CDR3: CTSSSTTSGKTYEQYF. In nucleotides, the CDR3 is TGCACCAGCAGCTCAACGACTAGCGGGAAGACCTACGAGCAGTACTTC.